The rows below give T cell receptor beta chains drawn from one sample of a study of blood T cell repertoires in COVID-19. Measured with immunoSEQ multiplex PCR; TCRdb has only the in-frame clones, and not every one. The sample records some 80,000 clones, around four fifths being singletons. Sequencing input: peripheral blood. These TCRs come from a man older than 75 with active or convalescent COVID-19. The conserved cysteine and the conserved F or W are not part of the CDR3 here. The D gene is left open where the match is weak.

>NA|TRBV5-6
ASSWGTGNSGNTIY
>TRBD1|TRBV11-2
ASSLAGTGVQETQY
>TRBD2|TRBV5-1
ASSSRGGDTGELF
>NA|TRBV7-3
ASSRGIDSPLH
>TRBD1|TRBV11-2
ASSLEGGLHYGYT
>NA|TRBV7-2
ASSPWTGTGQPQH
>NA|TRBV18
ASSPLGLRGEKLF
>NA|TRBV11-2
ASSQRGTDTQY
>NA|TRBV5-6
ASSDSRGARGYT
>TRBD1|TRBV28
ASSSTGDNSPLH
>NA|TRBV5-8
ASQPPGLDYGYT
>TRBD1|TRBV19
ASSILGQGIAPNQPQH
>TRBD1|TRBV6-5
ASRDRGTGNTIY
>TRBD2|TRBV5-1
ASSPTRTSGNTDTQY
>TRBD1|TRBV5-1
ASSLGGQGYGYT
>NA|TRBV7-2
ASSSQGYPNQPQH
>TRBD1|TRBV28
ASSLQQGAGSQY
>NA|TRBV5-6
ASSPQGVDSPLH
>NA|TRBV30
AWTPSRGTYGYT
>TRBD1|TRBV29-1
SVSETGGNTIY
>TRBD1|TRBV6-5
ASTRSSGGGYGYT
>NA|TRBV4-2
ASSQGGGNEKLF
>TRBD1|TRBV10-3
AIREGTGDNSPLH
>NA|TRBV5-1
ASSLFPRQPQH
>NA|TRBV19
ASSRGNQGFNTEAF
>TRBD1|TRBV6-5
ASRKTGGDEKLF
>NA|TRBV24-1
ATSDDTIYGYT
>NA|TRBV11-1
ASRAIKAGYGYT
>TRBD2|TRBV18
ASSSQGLAGATETQY
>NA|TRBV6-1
ASSEIQTRGNSPLH
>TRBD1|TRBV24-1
ATSDLKGAEETQY
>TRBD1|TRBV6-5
ASSPDRNSGNTIY
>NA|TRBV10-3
AISSGTVGNTIY
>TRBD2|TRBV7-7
ASSHSGGQETQY
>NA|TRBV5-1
ASSLPAGQGNEKLF
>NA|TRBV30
AWSALGGAPGRGNQPQH
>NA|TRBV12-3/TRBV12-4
ASSLTGNSPLH
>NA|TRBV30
AWKSGPSYNEQF
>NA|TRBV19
ASSIAGATYNEQF
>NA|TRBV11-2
ASSLDRNTGELF
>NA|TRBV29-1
SVVTGGSDTEAF
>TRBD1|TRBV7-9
ASSPLKGGQGADTQY
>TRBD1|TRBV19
ASSKLGQGERQPQH
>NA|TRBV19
ATGVGSSYNSPLH
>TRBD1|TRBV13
ASSLKTGGEETQY
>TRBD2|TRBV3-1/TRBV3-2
ASSLLGGRDGELF
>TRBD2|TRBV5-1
ASSLDLAAETQY
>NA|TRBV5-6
ASSILVGGANEKLF
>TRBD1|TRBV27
ASGSGQGASEQF
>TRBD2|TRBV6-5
ASRTSGRTGELF
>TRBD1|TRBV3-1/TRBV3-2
ASSPWTGRETQY
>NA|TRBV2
ASSASGAGANVLT
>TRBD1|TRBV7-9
ASSSHRDRGAGELF
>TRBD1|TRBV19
ASNSPGQINYGYT
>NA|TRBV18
ASSPQGSETQY